These 30 T cell receptor beta chains were all obtained from the same sample, sequenced in a study of shared clonotypes between healthy human individuals. Repertoires were generated with immunoSEQ multiplex PCR, while TCRdb's copy carries only in-frame clones and drops some. Of roughly 500,000 clones detected, around 75% appear once; the ten largest clones hold 13%. The specimen sequenced was PBMCs. The receptors come from a woman in her forties in good health. Some clones in this sample may be carry-over from other donors' samples.

In this sample, this clone turned up a few times. The chain joins TRBV6-1 to TRBJ2-7; 8 bases fit TRBD2. The CDR3 consists of 14 residues. Trimming took 3 bases from V and 2 from J; bases not matched to a gene: 3. Germline lookup yields CDR1 MNHNS and CDR2 SASEGT. The CDR3 loop is CASSEGLETYEQYF. As DNA, the CDR3 is TGTGCCAGCAGTGAGGGACTAGAAACCTACGAGCAGTACTTC.

The V gene is TRBV19, the J gene TRBJ2-5; TRBD1 or TRBD2 may be the D gene (5 bases each). CDR3 length: 12 residues. Deletions cut 3 bases from V and 6 bases from J, with 8 bases between. Germline CDR1 reads LNHDA; CDR2 reads SQIVND (reference sequence). The CDR3 coding sequence is TGTGCCAGTAGTATCGGGACCAAGACCCAGTACTTC. It yields the protein CASSIGTKTQYF.

The V gene is TRBV30, the J gene TRBJ2-3; 7 bases map to TRBD2. With 0 bases clipped from V and 2 bases from J, the junction kept 5 bases outside the gene matches. This CDR3 spans 15 amino acids. Germline-derived CDR1 and CDR2 are GTSNPN and SVGIG (reference sequence). The CDR3, as DNA: TGTGCCTGGAGTGTACAAGCGGGGCCCACAGATACGCAGTATTTT. The encoded protein is CAWSVQAGPTDTQYF.

This chain's CDR3 is CASTTSPGTGSDEQYF. As DNA, the CDR3 is TGTGCCAGCACCACATCCCCCGGGACAGGGTCGGACGAGCAGTACTTC. The chain has TRBV2 and TRBJ2-7; 9 nucleotides agree with TRBD1. The length of the CDR3 is 16 residues. Losses at the gene ends were 7 bases for V and 5 bases for J; bases not matched to a gene: 15. Germline CDR1 SNHLY, CDR2 FYNNEI.

This clone has just a few counts. CDR3 nucleotide sequence: TGCGCCAGCAGCCAAGAGGACAGCCTCCTAAACACCGGGGAGCTGTTTTTT. This sequence encodes CASSQEDSLLNTGELFF. The chain combines TRBV4-1 with TRBJ2-2; D may be TRBD1 (6 bases). The CDR3 totals 17 residues. V was cut by 0 bases and J by 2 bases, with 13 bases left in between. From germline, CDR1 is MGHRA and CDR2 YSYEKL.

CDR3 sequence reads: CASSQNEGGDGYTF. The CDR3 nucleotides read TGTGCCAGCAGCCAAAACGAGGGAGGAGATGGCTACACCTTC. The chain carries TRBV7-9 and TRBJ1-2, with D hard to call. V shed 5 bases and J shed 6 bases, with 16 bases lying between them. This CDR3 has 14 amino acids. The germline V gene encodes CDR1 SEHNR and CDR2 FQNEAQ (reference sequence).

The rearrangement joins TRBV18 to TRBJ2-4; 8 bases line up with TRBD2. Germline V gives CDR1 KGHSH, CDR2 LQKENI. Trimming took 6 bases from V and 2 from J; bases not matched to a gene: 9. The length of the CDR3 is 16 residues. DNA of the CDR3: TGTGCCAGCTCCCCCAGCGGGAGAGGGACCAAAAACATTCAGTACTTC. Translated, it gives CASSPSGRGTKNIQYF.

The chain couples TRBV2 to TRBJ1-4, with 8 positions matching TRBD1. CDR1 SNHLY and CDR2 FYNNEI come from the germline V gene. Germline trimming cut 3 bases from V and 8 bases from J; bases unmatched to any gene: 5. This CDR3 is 14 amino acids long. CDR3 region: CASSDRGLSEKLFF. CDR3 sequence (DNA): TGTGCCAGCAGTGACAGGGGGCTTTCGGAAAAACTGTTTTTT.

Ten or more counts support this clone. The rearrangement joins TRBV4-3 to TRBJ2-7, with 7 bases matching TRBD2. V trimming: 1 base; J trimming: 3 bases; junction bases outside the gene matches: 12. The V gene's germline CDR1 is LGHNA and CDR2 YSLEER. CDR3 length equals 17 residues. The CDR3 DNA sequence: TGCGCCAGCAGCCAAGGAGCGGGCAGCGGGGTCCGCTACGAGCAGTACTTC. Its translation: CASSQGAGSGVRYEQYF.

The V gene is TRBV7-8, the J gene TRBJ1-3; no clear D gene. The CDR3 runs to 12 residues. Germline CDR1 and CDR2: SGHVS and FQNEAQ. Trimming pared 5 bases from V and 8 bases from J, leaving 10 bases between. Here the CDR3 reads CASSLKRDTIYF. In nucleotides, the CDR3 is TGTGCCAGCAGCCTCAAGAGAGACACCATATATTTT.

The CDR3 spells CASSEAGTNTGELFF. The CDR3 DNA reads TGTGCCAGCAGTGAAGCGGGAACCAACACCGGGGAGCTGTTTTTT. The chain has TRBV6-4 and TRBJ2-2, with 7 positions matching TRBD2. Trimming cost V 3 bases and J 2 bases; bases outside gene matches: 3. This CDR3 is 15 amino acids long. CDR1 and CDR2 (germline): MRHNA, SNTAGT.

The J gene is TRBJ1-5, the V gene TRBV19; D not certain. Trimming left V 2 bases short and J 0 bases short, with 8 bases between. Germline CDR1 LNHDA, CDR2 SQIVND (reference sequence). The CDR3 length is 15 residues. In DNA, the CDR3 is TGTGCCAGTAGTATACGTGACCATAGCAATCAGCCCCAGCATTTT. It is translated as CASSIRDHSNQPQHF.

The J gene is TRBJ2-3, the V gene TRBV7-9; D not certain. The CDR3 sequence is 14 residues long. The germline V and J ends were trimmed by 5 bases and 3 bases, with 12 bases remaining between them. The germline V gene has CDR1 SEHNR and CDR2 FQNEAQ (reference sequence). In nucleotides, the CDR3 is TGTGCCAGCAGCCGAAGAGAAGTGACAGATACGCAGTATTTT. Translated: CASSRREVTDTQYF.

The chain joins TRBV14 to TRBJ2-1; 8 bases are a match to TRBD1. The CDR3 is 17 amino acids. V lost 0 bases to trimming and J lost 5 bases; unmatched junction nucleotides: 9. Looked up from germline, CDR1 is SGHDN and CDR2 is FVKESK. Here the CDR3 reads CASSQDPGQGYHNEQFF. The CDR3 nucleotides read TGTGCCAGCAGCCAAGACCCAGGACAGGGATATCACAATGAGCAGTTCTTC.

The chain combines TRBV7-3 with TRBJ2-3; 7 nucleotides agree with TRBD2. This CDR3 region has 15 residues. Per the germline V gene, CDR1 is SGHTA and CDR2 is FQGTGA. V was clipped by 0 bases and J by 5 bases; unmatched bases: 5. The CDR3, as DNA: TGTGCCAGCAGCTTAACCGGGACTATGAGAGATACGCAGTATTTT. Protein sequence: CASSLTGTMRDTQYF. The complete variable domain, with remaining parts taken from reference TRBV7-3 and TRBJ2-3, reads GAGVSQTPSNKVTEKGKYVELRCDPISGHTALYWYRQSLGQGPEFLIYFQGTGAADDSGLPNDRFFAVRPEGSVSTLKIQRTERGDSAVYLCASSLTGTMRDTQYFGPGTRLTVL.

The sample holds one count of this clone. The CDR3 reads CASNRGTQGSRERGNIQYF. In DNA, the CDR3 is TGTGCCAGCAATCGGGGGACACAAGGCTCAAGGGAGAGAGGGAACATTCAGTACTTC. The V and J genes are TRBV27 and TRBJ2-4, with D perhaps TRBD1 or TRBD2 (6 bases each). The CDR3 consists of 19 residues. Trimming shortened V by 7 bases and J by 7 bases, and 32 bases separated the two germline ends. Per germline, CDR1 MNHEY and CDR2 SMNVEV (reference sequence).

The chain employs TRBV4-1 and TRBJ1-1; perhaps TRBD1 as D (6 bases). Per the germline V gene, CDR1 is MGHRA and CDR2 is YSYEKL. The CDR3 consists of 13 residues. V lost 2 bases and J 5 bases, leaving 9 bases between the germline ends. CDR3 residues: CASSQWGPTEAFF. The CDR3 region has the DNA TGCGCCAGCAGCCAATGGGGGCCGACTGAAGCTTTCTTT.

This chain uses TRBV6-5 with TRBJ1-2, with D tentatively TRBD1 (6 bases). V gave up 0 bases and J gave up 13 bases, with 15 bases separating them. Looked up from germline, CDR1 is MNHEY and CDR2 is SVGAGI. The CDR3 has 13 amino acids. Here the CDR3 DNA reads TGTGCCAGCAGTTACTCGAGGGGGGCCAGGTGCACCTTC. Protein: CASSYSRGARCTF.

The chain is built from TRBV7-9 and TRBJ2-7; unclear D gene. Trimming removed 5 bases from V and 1 base from J, with 9 bases in between. Germline V gene sequence: CDR1 SEHNR, CDR2 FQNEAQ (reference sequence). The CDR3 is made up of 13 amino acids. Here the CDR3 reads CASSGSASYEQYF. The DNA of the CDR3 is TGTGCCAGCAGCGGAAGCGCGTCCTACGAGCAGTACTTC.

This clone was found a few times. The chain's CDR3 is CASSPHLEDTQYF. The CDR3 bases are TGTGCCAGCAGTCCTCACTTGGAAGATACGCAGTATTTT. This chain connects TRBV6-6 to TRBJ2-3; no clear D. From germline, CDR1 is MNHNY and CDR2 SVGAGI (reference sequence). Trimming shortened V by 5 bases and J by 5 bases, and 11 bases separated the two germline ends. CDR3 length: 13 amino acids.

The rearrangement links TRBV14 to TRBJ2-2, with 8 bases lining up with TRBD1. This CDR3 has 18 residues. Unmatched junction bases numbered 12, after V lost 0 bases and J lost 6 bases. The germline V gene encodes CDR1 SGHDN and CDR2 FVKESK. In DNA, the CDR3 is TGTGCCAGCAGCCAAGACCCCCCGGACAGGGCGTGGCCCGGGGAGCTGTTTTTT. It yields the protein CASSQDPPDRAWPGELFF.

The chain carries TRBV6-1 and TRBJ2-2; D is possibly TRBD1 (5 bases). Trimming stripped 4 bases from V and 5 bases from J, with 11 bases between. Germline loops: CDR1 MNHNS, CDR2 SASEGT. The CDR3 loop spans 14 amino acids. In DNA, the CDR3 is TGTGCCAGCAGTGCCCAGGGAAGTACCGGGGAGCTGTTTTTT. Its protein is CASSAQGSTGELFF.

The CDR3 loop reads CASSPPPPDTQYF. The CDR3 nucleotides are TGTGCCAGCAGTCCGCCTCCGCCAGATACGCAGTATTTT. V and J are TRBV28 and TRBJ2-3; D not certain. Between the trimmed V and J ends, which lost 5 bases and 4 bases, there was a span of 10 bases. Germline V lookup: CDR1 MDHEN, CDR2 SYDVKM. CDR3 size: 13 residues.

The chain couples TRBV11-3 to TRBJ1-2; D is ambiguous. Trimming stripped 3 bases from V and 4 bases from J, with 9 bases between. CDR1 SGHNT and CDR2 YENEEA come from the germline V gene. The CDR3 sequence is 13 residues long. For the CDR3, the DNA is TGTGCCAGCAGCTTGGTAACCGGCTATGGCTACACCTTC. Translated: CASSLVTGYGYTF.

The chain carries TRBV18 and TRBJ1-2; D perhaps matches TRBD1 (6 bases). V was trimmed by 3 bases and J by 2 bases, leaving 10 bases between them. The germline gives CDR1 KGHSH, CDR2 LQKENI. CDR3 length equals 14 residues. The CDR3 spells CASSPTGTNYGYTF. The CDR3 region has the DNA TGTGCCAGCTCACCTACAGGGACGAACTATGGCTACACCTTC.

The CDR3 coding sequence is TGTGCCAGCAGTGTTGAGGGGGTCGGCAATGAGCAGTTCTTC. Translated, it gives CASSVEGVGNEQFF. The rearrangement uses TRBV2 and TRBJ2-1, with a weak D call TRBD1 (6 bases). The CDR3 has 14 amino acids. Trimming left V 4 bases short and J 6 bases short, with 13 bases between. The germline V gene encodes CDR1 SNHLY and CDR2 FYNNEI.

The CDR3 DNA reads TGCGCCAGCAGCCTCCTGTACACTGAAGCTTTCTTT. Protein: CASSLLYTEAFF. The V gene is TRBV4-1, the J gene TRBJ1-1; D unresolved. Per germline, CDR1 MGHRA and CDR2 YSYEKL. V lost 4 bases and J lost 3, with 6 bases in between. The CDR3 has 12 residues.

This clone has at least ten counts. The chain combines TRBV9 with TRBJ1-4, with D maybe TRBD1 (6 bases). Trimming cost V 4 bases and J 8 bases, with 9 bases left between them. Germline V lookup: CDR1 SGDLS, CDR2 YYNGEE. The CDR3 spans 12 residues. CDR3: CASSRGGEKLFF. The CDR3 DNA reads as TGTGCCAGCAGCCGAGGGGGGGAAAAACTGTTTTTT.

The chain uses TRBV29-1 and TRBJ1-2; D remains unclear. The CDR3 spans 13 residues. Deletions cut 0 bases from V and 0 bases from J, with 5 bases between. From germline, CDR1 is SQVTM and CDR2 ANQGSEA. The CDR3 spells CSVEDPANYGYTF. The DNA of the CDR3 is TGCAGCGTTGAAGATCCAGCTAACTATGGCTACACCTTC.

The chain couples TRBV5-1 to TRBJ1-4; 9 bases fit TRBD1. Germline CDR1 and CDR2: SGHRS and YFSETQ. The CDR3 has 17 residues. Losses at the gene ends were 4 bases for V and 1 base for J; bases not matched to a gene: 8. The CDR3 here is CASSPGQGILTNEKLFF. DNA of the CDR3: TGCGCCAGCAGCCCGGGACAGGGAATATTAACTAATGAAAAACTGTTTTTT. The variable domain in full, completed from reference TRBV5-1 and TRBJ1-4, reads KAGVTQTPRYLIKTRGQQVTLSCSPISGHRSVSWYQQTPGQGLQFLFEYFSETQRNKGNFPGRFSGRQFSNSRSEMNVSTLELGDSALYLCASSPGQGILTNEKLFFGSGTQLSVL.